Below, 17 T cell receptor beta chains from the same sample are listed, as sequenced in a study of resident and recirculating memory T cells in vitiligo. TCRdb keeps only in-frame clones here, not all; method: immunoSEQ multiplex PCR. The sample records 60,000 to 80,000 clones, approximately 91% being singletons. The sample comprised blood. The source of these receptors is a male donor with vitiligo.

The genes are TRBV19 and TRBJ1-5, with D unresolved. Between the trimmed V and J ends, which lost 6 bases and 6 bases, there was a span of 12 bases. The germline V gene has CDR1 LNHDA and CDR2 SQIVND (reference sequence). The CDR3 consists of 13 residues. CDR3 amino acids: CASSRLGSQPQHF. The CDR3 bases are TGTGCCAGTAGCAGATTAGGGAGTCAGCCCCAGCATTTT.

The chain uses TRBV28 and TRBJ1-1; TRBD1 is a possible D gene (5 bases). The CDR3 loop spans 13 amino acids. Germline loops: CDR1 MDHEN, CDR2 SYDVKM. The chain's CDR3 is CVALGTLNTEAFF. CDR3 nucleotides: TGTGTTGCCCTGGGGACTCTGAACACTGAAGCTTTCTTT.

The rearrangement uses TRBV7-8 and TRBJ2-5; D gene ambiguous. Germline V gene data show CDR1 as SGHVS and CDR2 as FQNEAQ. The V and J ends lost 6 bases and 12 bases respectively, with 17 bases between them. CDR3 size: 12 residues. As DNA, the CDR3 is TGTGCCAGCAGTTCCTCCGGGTCCCCTGAGTACTTC. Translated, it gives CASSSSGSPEYF. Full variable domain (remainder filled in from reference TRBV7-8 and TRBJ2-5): GAGVSQSPRYKVAKRGQDVALRCDPISGHVSLFWYQQALGQGPEFLTYFQNEAQLDKSGLPSDRFFAERPEGSVSTLKIQRTQQEDSAVYLCASSSSGSPEYFGPGTRLLVL.

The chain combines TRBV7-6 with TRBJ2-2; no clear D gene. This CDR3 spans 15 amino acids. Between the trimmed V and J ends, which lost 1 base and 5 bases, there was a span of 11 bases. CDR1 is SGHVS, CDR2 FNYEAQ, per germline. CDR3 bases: TGTGCCAGCAGCTTAGGCTCGCAGTTGACCGGGGAGCTGTTTTTT. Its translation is CASSLGSQLTGELFF.

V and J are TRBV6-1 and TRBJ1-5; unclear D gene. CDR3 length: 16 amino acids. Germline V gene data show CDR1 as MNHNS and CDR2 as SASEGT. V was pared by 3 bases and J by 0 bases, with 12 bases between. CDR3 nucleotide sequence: TGTGCCAGCAGTGACGGGGTGGGTTTTAGCAATCAGCCCCAGCATTTT. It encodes CASSDGVGFSNQPQHF.

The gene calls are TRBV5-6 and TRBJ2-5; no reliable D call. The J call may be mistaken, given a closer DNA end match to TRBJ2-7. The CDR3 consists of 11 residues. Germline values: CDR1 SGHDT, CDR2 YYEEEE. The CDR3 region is CASSSYYEQYF. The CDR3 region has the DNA TGTGCCAGCAGCTCTTACTACGAGCAGTACTTC.

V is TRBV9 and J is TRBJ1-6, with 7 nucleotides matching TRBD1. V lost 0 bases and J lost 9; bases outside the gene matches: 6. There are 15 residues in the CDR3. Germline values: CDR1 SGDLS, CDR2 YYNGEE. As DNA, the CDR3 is TGTGCCAGCAGCGTAGGGGAGACAGGGACTTCACCCCTCCACTTT. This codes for CASSVGETGTSPLHF. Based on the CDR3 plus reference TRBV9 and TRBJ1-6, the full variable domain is DSGVTQTPKHLITATGQRVTLRCSPRSGDLSVYWYQQSLDQGLQFLIQYYNGEERAKGNILERFSAQQFPDLHSELNLSSLELGDSALYFCASSVGETGTSPLHFGNGTRLTVT.

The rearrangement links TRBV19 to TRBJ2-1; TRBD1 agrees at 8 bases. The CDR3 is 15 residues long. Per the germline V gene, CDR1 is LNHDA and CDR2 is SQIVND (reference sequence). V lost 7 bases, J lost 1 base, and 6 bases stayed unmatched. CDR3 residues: CASTSDRDSYNEQFF. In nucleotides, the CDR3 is TGTGCCAGTACCTCGGACAGGGATTCCTACAATGAGCAGTTCTTC.

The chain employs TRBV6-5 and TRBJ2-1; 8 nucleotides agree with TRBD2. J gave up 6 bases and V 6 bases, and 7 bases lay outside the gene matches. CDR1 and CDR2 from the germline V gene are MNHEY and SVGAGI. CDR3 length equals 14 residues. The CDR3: CASSHGGAINEQFF. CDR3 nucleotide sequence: TGTGCCAGCAGCCACGGGGGGGCTATCAATGAGCAGTTCTTC.

The CDR3 here is CASSLNRGLRKLFF. CDR3 in DNA: TGTGCCAGCAGTTTAAACAGGGGGCTCAGAAAACTGTTTTTT. The V gene is TRBV28, the J gene TRBJ1-4, with 9 bases identical to TRBD1. The CDR3 loop spans 14 amino acids. J was trimmed by 10 bases and V by 2 bases; bases with no gene match: 5. Germline V gives CDR1 MDHEN, CDR2 SYDVKM.

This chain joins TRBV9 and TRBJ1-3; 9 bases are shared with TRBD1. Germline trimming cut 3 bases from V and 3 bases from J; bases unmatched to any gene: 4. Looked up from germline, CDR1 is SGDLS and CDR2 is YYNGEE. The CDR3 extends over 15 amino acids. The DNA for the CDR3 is TGTGCCAGCAGCGCCCGGGACAGGGATGGAAACACCATATATTTT. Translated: CASSARDRDGNTIYF.

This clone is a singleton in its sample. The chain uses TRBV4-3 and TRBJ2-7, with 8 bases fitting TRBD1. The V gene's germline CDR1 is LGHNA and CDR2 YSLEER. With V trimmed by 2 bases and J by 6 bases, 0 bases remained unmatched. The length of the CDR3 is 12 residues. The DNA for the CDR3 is TGCGCCAGCAGCCAAACAGGGGGCGAGCAGTACTTC. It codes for CASSQTGGEQYF.

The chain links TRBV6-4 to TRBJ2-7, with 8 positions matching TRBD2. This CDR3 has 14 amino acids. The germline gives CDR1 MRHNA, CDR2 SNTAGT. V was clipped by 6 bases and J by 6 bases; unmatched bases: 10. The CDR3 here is CASRLLAVHCEQYF. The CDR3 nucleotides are TGTGCCAGCAGACTACTAGCGGTACACTGCGAGCAGTACTTC.

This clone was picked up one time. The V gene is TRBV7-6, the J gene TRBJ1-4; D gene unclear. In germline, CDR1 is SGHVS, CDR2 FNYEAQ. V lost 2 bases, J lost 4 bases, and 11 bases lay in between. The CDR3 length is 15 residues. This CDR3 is CASSLLSARNEKLFF. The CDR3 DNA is TGTGCCAGCAGCTTATTGTCAGCGCGTAATGAAAAACTGTTTTTT.

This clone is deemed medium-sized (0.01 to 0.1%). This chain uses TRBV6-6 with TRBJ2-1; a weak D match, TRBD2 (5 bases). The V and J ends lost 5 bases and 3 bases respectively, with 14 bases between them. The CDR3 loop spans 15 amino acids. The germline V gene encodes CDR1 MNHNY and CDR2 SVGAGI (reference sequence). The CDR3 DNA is TGTGCCAGCAGTACGGACTCCCTGCGCTACAATGAGCAGTTCTTC. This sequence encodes CASSTDSLRYNEQFF.

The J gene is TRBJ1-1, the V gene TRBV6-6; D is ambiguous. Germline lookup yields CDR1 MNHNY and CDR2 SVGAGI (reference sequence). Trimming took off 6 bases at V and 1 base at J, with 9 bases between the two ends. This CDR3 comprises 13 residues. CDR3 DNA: TGTGCCAGCAGACATACAAAGAACACTGAAGCTTTCTTT. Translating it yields CASRHTKNTEAFF.

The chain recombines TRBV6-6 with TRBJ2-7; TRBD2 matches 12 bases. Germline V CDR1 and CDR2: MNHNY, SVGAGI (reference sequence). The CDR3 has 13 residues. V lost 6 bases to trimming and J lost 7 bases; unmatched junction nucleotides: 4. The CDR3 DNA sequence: TGTGCCAGCAGCCTAGCGGGGGGGCCTGAGCAGTACTTC. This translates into CASSLAGGPEQYF.